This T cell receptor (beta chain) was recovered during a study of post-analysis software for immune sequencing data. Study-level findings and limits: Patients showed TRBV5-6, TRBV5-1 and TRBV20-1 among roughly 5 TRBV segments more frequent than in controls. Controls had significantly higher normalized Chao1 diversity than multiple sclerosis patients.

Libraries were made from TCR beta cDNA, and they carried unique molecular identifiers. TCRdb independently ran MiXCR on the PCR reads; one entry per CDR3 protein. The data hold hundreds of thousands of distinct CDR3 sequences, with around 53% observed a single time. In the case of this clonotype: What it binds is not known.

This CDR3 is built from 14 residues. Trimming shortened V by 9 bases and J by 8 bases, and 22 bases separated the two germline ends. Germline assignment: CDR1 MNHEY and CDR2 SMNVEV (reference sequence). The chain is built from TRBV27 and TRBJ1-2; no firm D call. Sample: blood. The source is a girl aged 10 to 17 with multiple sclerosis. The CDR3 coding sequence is TGTGCCAGTCTACCGACTCCGACCAATAACGGCTACACCTTC. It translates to CASLPTPTNNGYTF.